The rows below give T cell receptor beta chains drawn from one sample of a study of T cell responses to AZD1222 COVID-19 vaccine. Produced via immunoSEQ multiplex PCR; TCRdb's table is partial and in-frame only. Seen here are 95,000 to 100,000 clones, roughly 90% observed once, and the top ten hold about 15%. Specimen: peripheral blood, collected on day 0 of AZD1222 vaccination. These receptor sequences come from an adult in good health. The CDR3 runs from the conserved cysteine through the conserved F or W. A D gene is named only where the DNA matches it firmly. For some rows the clone size is stated as once, few or many, or as a class when expanded; others skip it.

cdr3_aa: CAISIRGQKETQYF; cdr3_nt: TGTGCCATCAGCATCAGGGGGCAGAAGGAGACCCAGTACTTC; clone_size: NA; d_call: TRBD1; v_call: TRBV10-3; j_call: TRBJ2-5; cdr3_length: 14
cdr3_aa: CASSIDFNRVNYEQYF; cdr3_nt: TGTGCCAGTAGTATAGATTTTAACAGGGTGAACTACGAGCAGTACTTC; clone_size: NA; d_call: NA; v_call: TRBV19; j_call: TRBJ2-7; cdr3_length: 16
cdr3_aa: CSVKSRGTSYEQYF; cdr3_nt: TGCAGCGTTAAATCCAGGGGAACCTCCTACGAGCAGTACTTC; clone_size: NA; d_call: NA; v_call: TRBV29-1; j_call: TRBJ2-7; cdr3_length: 14
cdr3_aa: CASSGTSGSNTQYF; cdr3_nt: TGTGCCAGTTCCGGGACTAGCGGGAGTAATACGCAGTATTTT; clone_size: NA; d_call: TRBD2; v_call: TRBV11-3; j_call: TRBJ2-3; cdr3_length: 14
cdr3_aa: CASSPRQGQNTEAFF; cdr3_nt: TGCGCCAGCAGCCCCCGCCAGGGTCAGAACACTGAAGCTTTCTTT; clone_size: NA; d_call: NA; v_call: TRBV5-1; j_call: TRBJ1-1; cdr3_length: 15
cdr3_aa: CASSSGHSGRLFF; cdr3_nt: TGTGCCAGCAGTTCCGGTCATAGCGGGAGGCTGTTCTTC; clone_size: NA; d_call: TRBD2; v_call: TRBV12-3/TRBV12-4; j_call: TRBJ2-1; cdr3_length: 13
cdr3_aa: CASSFGGETEAFF; cdr3_nt: TGTGCCAGCAGCTTCGGGGGAGAGACTGAAGCTTTCTTT; clone_size: once; d_call: NA; v_call: TRBV5-4; j_call: TRBJ1-1; cdr3_length: 13
cdr3_aa: CASSLTGLDEQFF; cdr3_nt: TGCGCCAGCAGCTTAACGGGGCTAGATGAGCAGTTCTTC; clone_size: NA; d_call: NA; v_call: TRBV5-1; j_call: TRBJ2-1; cdr3_length: 13
cdr3_aa: CASSLVASNTEAFF; cdr3_nt: TGCGCCAGCAGCTTGGTAGCCTCGAACACTGAAGCTTTCTTT; clone_size: NA; d_call: NA; v_call: TRBV5-1; j_call: TRBJ1-1; cdr3_length: 14
cdr3_aa: CASGLGQGLDTEAFF; cdr3_nt: TGTGCTAGTGGTTTGGGACAGGGCTTGGACACTGAAGCTTTCTTT; clone_size: NA; d_call: TRBD1; v_call: TRBV12-5; j_call: TRBJ1-1; cdr3_length: 15
cdr3_aa: CASSQGSTGPEQYF; cdr3_nt: TGCGCCAGCAGCCAAGGTTCGACAGGACCCGAGCAGTACTTC; clone_size: NA; d_call: NA; v_call: TRBV4-1; j_call: TRBJ2-7; cdr3_length: 14
cdr3_aa: CAWSVTGVQPQHF; cdr3_nt: TGTGCCTGGAGTGTGACAGGGGTTCAGCCCCAGCATTTT; clone_size: NA; d_call: TRBD1; v_call: TRBV30; j_call: TRBJ1-5; cdr3_length: 13
cdr3_aa: CASSYETSSGGQFF; cdr3_nt: TGTGCCAGCAGTTACGAAACGAGCAGCGGGGGGCAGTTCTTC; clone_size: NA; d_call: TRBD2; v_call: TRBV6-2/TRBV6-3; j_call: TRBJ2-1; cdr3_length: 14
cdr3_aa: CAWSGLGGLETQYF; cdr3_nt: TGTGCCTGGAGTGGACTAGGAGGGTTGGAGACCCAGTACTTC; clone_size: NA; d_call: NA; v_call: TRBV30; j_call: TRBJ2-5; cdr3_length: 14
cdr3_aa: CASSEVGNTEAFF; cdr3_nt: TGTGCCAGCTCAGAAGTGGGTAACACTGAAGCTTTCTTT; clone_size: NA; d_call: NA; v_call: TRBV18; j_call: TRBJ1-1; cdr3_length: 13
cdr3_aa: CASSWRASTDTQYF; cdr3_nt: TGTGCCAGCAGCTGGCGGGCGAGCACAGATACGCAGTATTTT; clone_size: NA; d_call: NA; v_call: TRBV5-4; j_call: TRBJ2-3; cdr3_length: 14
cdr3_aa: CASSLTALAGELFF; cdr3_nt: TGTGCCAGCAGCTTAACCGCGCTAGCCGGGGAGCTGTTTTTT; clone_size: NA; d_call: NA; v_call: TRBV7-3; j_call: TRBJ2-2; cdr3_length: 14
cdr3_aa: CASTEQVSNTGELFF; cdr3_nt: TGTGCCAGCACAGAACAGGTCTCGAACACCGGGGAGCTGTTTTTT; clone_size: NA; d_call: NA; v_call: TRBV6-5; j_call: TRBJ2-2; cdr3_length: 15
cdr3_aa: CASSLTERRGTEAFF; cdr3_nt: TGCGCCAGCAGCTTGACCGAACGCCGGGGCACTGAAGCTTTCTTT; clone_size: medium-sized; d_call: NA; v_call: TRBV5-1; j_call: TRBJ1-1; cdr3_length: 15
cdr3_aa: CAITPDNSYEQYF; cdr3_nt: TGTGCCATCACCCCGGACAACTCCTACGAGCAGTACTTC; clone_size: NA; d_call: NA; v_call: TRBV10-3; j_call: TRBJ2-7; cdr3_length: 13
cdr3_aa: CASSEVVAEWTGELFF; cdr3_nt: TGTGCCAGCAGTGAAGTAGTAGCGGAGTGGACCGGGGAGCTGTTTTTT; clone_size: NA; d_call: NA; v_call: TRBV2; j_call: TRBJ2-2; cdr3_length: 16
cdr3_aa: CASSPGLAGGNEQFF; cdr3_nt: TGTGCCAGCAGCCCCGGACTAGCGGGGGGAAATGAGCAGTTCTTC; clone_size: NA; d_call: TRBD2; v_call: TRBV3-1/TRBV3-2; j_call: TRBJ2-1; cdr3_length: 15
cdr3_aa: CASSVGGPKYEQYF; cdr3_nt: TGTGCCAGCAGTGTCGGGGGGCCCAAGTACGAGCAGTACTTC; clone_size: NA; d_call: NA; v_call: TRBV2; j_call: TRBJ2-7; cdr3_length: 14
cdr3_aa: CASSYSLGAPTEAFF; cdr3_nt: TGTGCCAGCAGTTACTCTCTGGGGGCGCCCACTGAAGCTTTCTTT; clone_size: NA; d_call: NA; v_call: TRBV6-5; j_call: TRBJ1-1; cdr3_length: 15
cdr3_aa: CASRLSGRVLSYNEQFF; cdr3_nt: TGTGCCAGCAGGCTTAGCGGGAGGGTCCTCTCCTACAATGAGCAGTTCTTC; clone_size: few; d_call: TRBD2; v_call: TRBV27; j_call: TRBJ2-1; cdr3_length: 17
cdr3_aa: CAWSSLLSTDTQYF; cdr3_nt: TGTGCCTGGAGTTCTTTACTCAGCACAGATACGCAGTATTTT; clone_size: NA; d_call: NA; v_call: TRBV30; j_call: TRBJ2-3; cdr3_length: 14
cdr3_aa: CASSMTLVAEAFF; cdr3_nt: TGCGCCAGCAGCATGACCTTAGTCGCAGAAGCTTTCTTT; clone_size: NA; d_call: NA; v_call: TRBV5-1; j_call: TRBJ1-1; cdr3_length: 13
cdr3_aa: CASSRDRGLDNEQFF; cdr3_nt: TGTGCCAGCAGTAGGGACAGGGGCCTGGACAATGAGCAGTTCTTC; clone_size: NA; d_call: TRBD1; v_call: TRBV6-5; j_call: TRBJ2-1; cdr3_length: 15
cdr3_aa: CASSPPGVAVYTGELFF; cdr3_nt: TGTGCCAGCAGTCCACCCGGAGTAGCGGTTTACACCGGGGAGCTGTTTTTT; clone_size: few; d_call: NA; v_call: TRBV27; j_call: TRBJ2-2; cdr3_length: 17
cdr3_aa: CASSPKVDGYNEQFF; cdr3_nt: TGTGCCAGCAGCCCCAAAGTGGACGGTTACAATGAGCAGTTCTTC; clone_size: NA; d_call: NA; v_call: TRBV7-2; j_call: TRBJ2-1; cdr3_length: 15
cdr3_aa: CASSLPIGLSYEQYF; cdr3_nt: TGTGCCAGCAGCTTGCCTATAGGGCTGTCCTACGAGCAGTACTTC; clone_size: NA; d_call: NA; v_call: TRBV5-6; j_call: TRBJ2-7; cdr3_length: 15
cdr3_aa: CASSRLAGESYNEQFF; cdr3_nt: TGTGCCAGCAGCCGACTAGCGGGAGAGTCCTACAATGAGCAGTTCTTC; clone_size: NA; d_call: TRBD2; v_call: TRBV7-9; j_call: TRBJ2-1; cdr3_length: 16
cdr3_aa: CASSQDLSESTF; cdr3_nt: TGTGCCAGCAGCCAAGATCTAAGCGAGTCCACCTTC; clone_size: NA; d_call: NA; v_call: TRBV3-1/TRBV3-2; j_call: TRBJ1-2; cdr3_length: 12
cdr3_aa: CASSLLGQGAIGYTF; cdr3_nt: TGTGCCAGCAGTTTATTAGGGCAGGGGGCGATCGGCTACACCTTC; clone_size: NA; d_call: TRBD1; v_call: TRBV28; j_call: TRBJ1-2; cdr3_length: 15
cdr3_aa: CASSIVTGPNYGYTF; cdr3_nt: TGTGCCAGTAGTATAGTCACAGGTCCAAACTATGGCTACACCTTC; clone_size: NA; d_call: NA; v_call: TRBV19; j_call: TRBJ1-2; cdr3_length: 15